This T cell receptor (beta chain) originates from a study of spatial heterogeneity in lung cancer. The V gene's germline CDR1 is SNHLY and CDR2 FYNNEI. CDR3 length: 15 amino acids. The trim removed 5 bases at V and 5 bases at J, leaving 8 bases unmatched. One entry per CDR3 protein, called by TCRdb with MiXCR from the 5' RACE reads. The table shows 12,000 to 15,000 distinct CDR3 sequences, with about 7% occurring only once. Concerning this clonotype itself: Its antigen is as yet unknown.

The time point was: sample taken at primary tumor resection. The study sequenced unsorted whole RNA from tumor, nontumor lung or frozen PBMC. General study findings and limits: Tracking of tumor mutation counts was seen in expanded intratumoral alpha and beta TCR counts.

V and J are TRBV2 and TRBJ2-5; 10 bases agree with TRBD1. The input for sequencing was lung tumor tissue, taken at surgery. The receptor's source is a male donor with early-stage non-small cell lung cancer. CDR3 DNA: TGTGCCAGCAGTACCCGGACAGGGGGATCGGAGACCCAGTACTTC. Translation: CASSTRTGGSETQYF.